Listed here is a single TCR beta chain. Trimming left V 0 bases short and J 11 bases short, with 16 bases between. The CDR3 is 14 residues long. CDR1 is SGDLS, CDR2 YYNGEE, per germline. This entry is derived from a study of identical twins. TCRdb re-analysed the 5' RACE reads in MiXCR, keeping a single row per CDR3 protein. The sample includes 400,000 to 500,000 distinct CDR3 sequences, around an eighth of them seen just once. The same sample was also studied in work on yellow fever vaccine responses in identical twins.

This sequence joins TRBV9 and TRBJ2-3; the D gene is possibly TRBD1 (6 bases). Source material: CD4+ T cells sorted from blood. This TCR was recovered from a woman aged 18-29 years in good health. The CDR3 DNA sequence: TGTGCCAGCAGCGTAGCTTTGGGGGCTGGGGAGCAGTATTTT. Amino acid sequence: CASSVALGAGEQYF.